This T cell receptor beta chain derives from a study of blood T cell repertoires in COVID-19. About the research overall: Acute-phase and convalescent COVID-19 samples originated in the United States, Italy and Spain.

Authors' processing steps: Nucleated cell number was recorded as an estimate derived from reference gene primer amplification. Measured with immunoSEQ multiplex PCR; TCRdb has only the in-frame clones, and not every one. That table supplies the V and J calls and clone size; D and trimming were determined from the DNA. The data show approximately 52,000 clones, approximately 90% seen once. Between the trimmed V and J ends, which lost 5 bases and 6 bases, there was a span of 11 bases. Germline lookup yields CDR1 SQVTM and CDR2 ANQGSEA. This CDR3 spans 12 amino acids. Sequencing was carried out using peripheral blood. The sequence derives from a man aged 45-60 years with acute or convalescent COVID-19. V gene TRBV29-1 combines with J gene TRBJ2-1, with D possibly TRBD2 on 5 matching bases. The CDR3 protein is CSVRPGSNEQFF. CDR3 DNA sequence: TGCAGCGTTCGTCCGGGGAGCAATGAGCAGTTCTTC.